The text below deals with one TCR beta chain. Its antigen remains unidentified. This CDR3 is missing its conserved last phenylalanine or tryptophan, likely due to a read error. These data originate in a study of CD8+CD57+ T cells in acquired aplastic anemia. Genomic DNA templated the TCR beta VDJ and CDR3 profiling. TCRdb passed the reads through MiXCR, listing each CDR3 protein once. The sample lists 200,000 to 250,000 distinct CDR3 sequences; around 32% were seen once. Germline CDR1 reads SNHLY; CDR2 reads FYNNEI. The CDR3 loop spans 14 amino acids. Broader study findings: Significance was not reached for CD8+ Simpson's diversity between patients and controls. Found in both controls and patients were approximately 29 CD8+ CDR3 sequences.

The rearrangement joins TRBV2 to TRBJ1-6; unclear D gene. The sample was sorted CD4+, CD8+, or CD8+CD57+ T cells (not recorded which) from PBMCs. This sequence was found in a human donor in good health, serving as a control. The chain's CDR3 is CASSAQTYNSPLHS. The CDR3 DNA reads TGTGCCAGCAGCGCCCAGACATATAACTCACCCCTCCACTCT.